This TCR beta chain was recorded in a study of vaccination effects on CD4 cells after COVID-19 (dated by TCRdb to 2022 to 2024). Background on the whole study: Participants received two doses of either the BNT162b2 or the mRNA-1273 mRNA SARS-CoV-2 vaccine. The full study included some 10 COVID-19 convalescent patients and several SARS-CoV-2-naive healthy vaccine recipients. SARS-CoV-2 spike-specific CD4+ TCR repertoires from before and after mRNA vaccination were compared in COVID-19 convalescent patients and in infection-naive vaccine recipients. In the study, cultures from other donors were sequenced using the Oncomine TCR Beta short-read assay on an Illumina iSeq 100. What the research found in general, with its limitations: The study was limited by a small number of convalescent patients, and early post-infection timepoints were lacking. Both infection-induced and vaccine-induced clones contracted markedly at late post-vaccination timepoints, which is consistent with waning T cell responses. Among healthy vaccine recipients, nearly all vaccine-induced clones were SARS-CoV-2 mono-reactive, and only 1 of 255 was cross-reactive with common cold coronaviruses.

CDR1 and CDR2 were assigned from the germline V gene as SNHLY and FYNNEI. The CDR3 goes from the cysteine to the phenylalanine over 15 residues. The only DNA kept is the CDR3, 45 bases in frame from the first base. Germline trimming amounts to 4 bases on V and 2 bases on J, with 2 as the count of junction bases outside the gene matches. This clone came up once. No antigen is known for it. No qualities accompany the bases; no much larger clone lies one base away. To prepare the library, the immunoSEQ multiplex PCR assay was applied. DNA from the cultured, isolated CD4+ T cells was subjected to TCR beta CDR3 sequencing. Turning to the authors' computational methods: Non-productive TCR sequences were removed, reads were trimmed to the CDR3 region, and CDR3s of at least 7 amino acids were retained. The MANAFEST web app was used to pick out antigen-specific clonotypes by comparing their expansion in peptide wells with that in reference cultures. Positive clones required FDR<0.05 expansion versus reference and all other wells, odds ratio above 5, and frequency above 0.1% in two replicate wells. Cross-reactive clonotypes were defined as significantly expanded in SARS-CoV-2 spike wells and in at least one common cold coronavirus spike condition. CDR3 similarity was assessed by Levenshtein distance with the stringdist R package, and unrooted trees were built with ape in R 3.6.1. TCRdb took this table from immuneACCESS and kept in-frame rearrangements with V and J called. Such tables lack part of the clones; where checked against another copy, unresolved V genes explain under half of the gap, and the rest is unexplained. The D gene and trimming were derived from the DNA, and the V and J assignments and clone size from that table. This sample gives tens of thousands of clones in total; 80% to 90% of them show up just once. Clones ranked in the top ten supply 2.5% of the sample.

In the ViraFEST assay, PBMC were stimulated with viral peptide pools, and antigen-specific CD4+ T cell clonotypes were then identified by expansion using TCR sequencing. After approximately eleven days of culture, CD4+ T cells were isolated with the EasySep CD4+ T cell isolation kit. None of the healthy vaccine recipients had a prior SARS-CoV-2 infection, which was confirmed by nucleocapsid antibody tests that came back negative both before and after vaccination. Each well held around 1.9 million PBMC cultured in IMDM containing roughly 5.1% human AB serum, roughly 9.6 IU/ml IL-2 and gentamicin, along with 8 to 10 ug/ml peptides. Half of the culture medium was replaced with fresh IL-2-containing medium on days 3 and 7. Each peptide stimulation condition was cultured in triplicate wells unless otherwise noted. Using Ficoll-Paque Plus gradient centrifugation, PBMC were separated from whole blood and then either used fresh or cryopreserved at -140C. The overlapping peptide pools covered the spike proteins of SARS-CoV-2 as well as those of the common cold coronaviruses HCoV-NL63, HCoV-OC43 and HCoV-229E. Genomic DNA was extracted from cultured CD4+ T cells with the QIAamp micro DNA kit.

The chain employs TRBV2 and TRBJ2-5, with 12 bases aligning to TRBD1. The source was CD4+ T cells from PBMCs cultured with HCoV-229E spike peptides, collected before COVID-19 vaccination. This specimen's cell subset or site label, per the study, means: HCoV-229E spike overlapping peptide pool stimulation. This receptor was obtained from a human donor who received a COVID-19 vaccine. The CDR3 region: CASSGDRGRQETQYF. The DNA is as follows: TGTGCCAGCAGTGGGGACAGGGGGCGGCAAGAGACCCAGTACTTC.